This entry describes one TCR beta chain. What it binds is not known. The data stem from a study of cytomegalovirus exposure and HLA in healthy donors. The PCR had 60 Vbeta and 13 Jbeta primers. Assay: immunoSEQ multiplex PCR; the TCRdb copy retains only in-frame clones and omits some. The sample carries about 89,000 clones, roughly 10% recorded once. Findings and caveats of the study: Later analysis identified a missense DCLRE1C variant that was linked to TCR beta V- and J-gene trimming. The listing of 150 or so TCR beta chains classed them as cytomegalovirus-associated. A later analysis showed TCR association rates differing by HLA locus, peaking at DRB1 and lowest at HLA-C.

The CDR3 length is 16 residues. V lost 6 bases and J 4 bases, leaving 21 bases between the germline ends. Germline V gene sequence: CDR1 LNHDA, CDR2 SQIVND (reference sequence). This chain joins TRBV19 and TRBJ2-5, with D possibly matching TRBD2 (5 bases). Sequenced input: PBMCs. This TCR came from a man aged 45 to 65 in good health and CMV-seropositive. The DNA for the CDR3 is TGTGCCAGTAGCCCTAGGGAGACCAGGCAAAGAGAGACCCAGTACTTC. Protein sequence: CASSPRETRQRETQYF.